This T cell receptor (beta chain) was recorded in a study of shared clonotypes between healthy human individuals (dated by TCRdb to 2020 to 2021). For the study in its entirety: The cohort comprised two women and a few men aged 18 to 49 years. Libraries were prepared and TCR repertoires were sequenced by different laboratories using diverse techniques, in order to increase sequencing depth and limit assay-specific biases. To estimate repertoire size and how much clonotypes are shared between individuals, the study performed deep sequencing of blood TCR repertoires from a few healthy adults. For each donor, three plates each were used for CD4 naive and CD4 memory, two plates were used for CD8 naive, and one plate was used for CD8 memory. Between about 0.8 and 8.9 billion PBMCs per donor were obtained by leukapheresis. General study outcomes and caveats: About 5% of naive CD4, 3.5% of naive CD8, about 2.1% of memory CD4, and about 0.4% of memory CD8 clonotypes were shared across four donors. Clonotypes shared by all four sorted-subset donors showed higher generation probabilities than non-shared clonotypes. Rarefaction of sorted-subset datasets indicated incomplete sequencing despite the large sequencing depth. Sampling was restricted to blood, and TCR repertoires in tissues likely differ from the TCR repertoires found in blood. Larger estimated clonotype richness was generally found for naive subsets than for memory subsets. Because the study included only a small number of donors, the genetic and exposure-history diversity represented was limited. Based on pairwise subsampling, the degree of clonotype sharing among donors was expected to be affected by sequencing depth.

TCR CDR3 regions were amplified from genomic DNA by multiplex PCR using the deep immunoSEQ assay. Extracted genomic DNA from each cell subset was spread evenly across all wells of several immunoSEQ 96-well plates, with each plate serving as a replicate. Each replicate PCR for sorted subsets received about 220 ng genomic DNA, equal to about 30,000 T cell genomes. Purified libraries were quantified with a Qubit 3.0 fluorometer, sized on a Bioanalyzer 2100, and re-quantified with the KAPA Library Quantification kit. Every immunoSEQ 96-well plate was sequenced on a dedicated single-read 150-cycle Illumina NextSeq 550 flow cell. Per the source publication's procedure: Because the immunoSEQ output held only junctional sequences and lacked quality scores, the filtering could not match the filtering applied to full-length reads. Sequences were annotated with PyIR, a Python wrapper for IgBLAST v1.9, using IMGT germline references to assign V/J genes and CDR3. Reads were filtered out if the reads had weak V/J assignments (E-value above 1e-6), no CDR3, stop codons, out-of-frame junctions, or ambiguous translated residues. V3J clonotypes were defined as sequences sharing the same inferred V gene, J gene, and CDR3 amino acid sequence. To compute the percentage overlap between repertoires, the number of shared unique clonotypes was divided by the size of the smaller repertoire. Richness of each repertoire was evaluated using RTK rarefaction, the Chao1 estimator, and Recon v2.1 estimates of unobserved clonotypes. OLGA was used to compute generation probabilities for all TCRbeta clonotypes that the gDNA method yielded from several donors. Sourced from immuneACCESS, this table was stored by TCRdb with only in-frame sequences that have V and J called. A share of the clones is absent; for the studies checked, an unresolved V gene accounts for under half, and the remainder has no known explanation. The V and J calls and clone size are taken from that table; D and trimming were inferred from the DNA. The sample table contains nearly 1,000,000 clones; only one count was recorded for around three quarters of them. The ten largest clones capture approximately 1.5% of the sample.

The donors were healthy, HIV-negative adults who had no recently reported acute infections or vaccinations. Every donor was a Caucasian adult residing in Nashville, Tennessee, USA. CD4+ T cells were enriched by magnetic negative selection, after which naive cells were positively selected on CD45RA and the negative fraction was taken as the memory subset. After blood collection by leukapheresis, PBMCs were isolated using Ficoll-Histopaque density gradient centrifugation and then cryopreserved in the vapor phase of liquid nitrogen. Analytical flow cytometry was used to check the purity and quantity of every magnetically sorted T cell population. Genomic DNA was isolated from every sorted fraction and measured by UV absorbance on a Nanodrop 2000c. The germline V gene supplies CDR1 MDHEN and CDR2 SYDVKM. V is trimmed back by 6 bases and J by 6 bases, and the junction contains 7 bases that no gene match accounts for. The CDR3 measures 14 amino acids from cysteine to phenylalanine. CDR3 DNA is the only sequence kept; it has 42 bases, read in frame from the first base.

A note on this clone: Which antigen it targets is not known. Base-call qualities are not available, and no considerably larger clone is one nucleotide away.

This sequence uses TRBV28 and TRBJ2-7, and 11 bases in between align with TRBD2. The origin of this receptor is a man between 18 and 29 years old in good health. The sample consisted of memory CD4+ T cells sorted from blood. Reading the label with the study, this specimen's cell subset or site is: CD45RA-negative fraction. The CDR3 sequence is CASRLAGGRREQYF. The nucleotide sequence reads TGTGCCAGCAGATTAGCGGGGGGGCGTCGCGAGCAGTACTTC.